The 21 T cell receptor beta chains below were found in one sample sequenced in a study of shared clonotypes between healthy human individuals. Terminally differentiated effector memory CD45RA+ cells were left out of the naive CD8 fraction, which was CD45RO-negative and positively selected for CCR7. Here immunoSEQ multiplex PCR was the method, and the copy in TCRdb shows in-frame clones only, minus some. Of millions of clones listed, just over 90% are singletons. Source material: naive CD8+ T cells from PBMCs. These receptors came from a man aged 18 to 30 in good health. Some clones in this sample may be carry-over from other donors' samples.

The chain couples TRBV9 to TRBJ2-7; 8 positions match TRBD1. Per germline, CDR1 SGDLS and CDR2 YYNGEE. With V trimmed by 5 bases and J by 2 bases, 6 bases remained unmatched. This CDR3 spans 14 amino acids. CDR3 sequence (DNA): TGTGCCAGCAGTGGGACAGGACCCCCCTACGAGCAGTACTTC. Translated, it gives CASSGTGPPYEQYF.

The rearrangement joins TRBV6-4 to TRBJ1-2; 7 bases are a match to TRBD1. Germline V CDR1 and CDR2: MRHNA, SNTAGT. The CDR3 is 19 amino acids. Germline trimming cut 3 bases from V and 4 bases from J; bases unmatched to any gene: 20. The CDR3 DNA is TGTGCCAGCAGTGATCTGATTCGACTGGCTAGACAGGGAGGCTATGGCTACACCTTC. Translation gives CASSDLIRLARQGGYGYTF.

The chain combines TRBV19 with TRBJ2-2; 7 bases match TRBD1. The CDR3 sequence is 17 residues long. Germline V gene data show CDR1 as LNHDA and CDR2 as SQIVND (reference sequence). The V segment lost 5 bases and the J segment 0 bases; nucleotides outside the gene matches: 9. The CDR3 region has the DNA TGTGCCAGTAGTCCTACGTACAGGGGAGCGAACACCGGGGAGCTGTTTTTT. Translating gives CASSPTYRGANTGELFF.

This chain joins TRBV5-6 and TRBJ2-7; D is ambiguous. Trimming pared 0 bases from V and 7 bases from J, leaving 14 bases between. CDR1 and CDR2 (germline): SGHDT, YYEEEE. CDR3 length: 14 residues. The CDR3 is CASSLDGPFFEQYF. In DNA, the CDR3 is TGTGCCAGCAGCTTGGATGGTCCGTTCTTTGAGCAGTACTTC.

The chain joins TRBV5-6 to TRBJ1-1; D unresolved. The germline gives CDR1 SGHDT, CDR2 YYEEEE. Trimming took off 2 bases at V and 1 base at J, with 12 bases between the two ends. The CDR3 contains 15 residues. Here the CDR3 DNA reads TGTGCCAGCAGCTTAGTTTCGGGTTGGAACACTGAAGCTTTCTTT. This sequence encodes CASSLVSGWNTEAFF.

CDR3 nucleotides: TGTGCCAGCAGCTTACAGAGGACAGTTTCCTCTGGGGCCAACGTCCTGACTTTC. Translated, it gives CASSLQRTVSSGANVLTF. The chain joins TRBV11-2 to TRBJ2-6; possible D gene TRBD1, 6 bases. The V gene's germline CDR1 is SGHAT and CDR2 FQNNGV. The CDR3 contains 18 residues. Trimming cost V 2 bases and J 0 bases, with 14 bases left between them.

This clone was counted a few times. The chain links TRBV5-5 to TRBJ2-7; no definite D call. The germline gives CDR1 SGHKS, CDR2 YYEKEE (reference sequence). Trimming cost V 4 bases and J 2 bases, with 1 base left between them. The CDR3 sequence is 10 residues long. This CDR3 reads CASSPYEQYF. For the CDR3, the DNA is TGTGCCAGCAGCCCCTACGAGCAGTACTTC. The complete variable domain, with remaining parts taken from reference TRBV5-5 and TRBJ2-7, reads DAGVTQSPTHLIKTRGQQVTLRCSPISGHKSVSWYQQVLGQGPQFIFQYYEKEERGRGNFPDRFSARQFPNYSSELNVNALLLGDSALYLCASSPYEQYFGPGTRLTVT.

The chain employs TRBV28 and TRBJ2-7; 7 nucleotides align to TRBD2. V trimming: 5 bases; J trimming: 12 bases; junction bases outside the gene matches: 7. The CDR3 is 11 residues long. Germline V gene lookup returns CDR1 MDHEN and CDR2 SYDVKM. The CDR3 is CASSRLASRYF. DNA of the CDR3: TGTGCCAGCAGTCGACTAGCTTCTCGGTACTTC.

The gene calls are TRBV27 and TRBJ2-7, with a weak D call TRBD2 (6 bases). There are 15 residues in the CDR3. CDR1 and CDR2 from the germline V gene are MNHEY and SMNVEV (reference sequence). The V end was cut by 6 bases, the J end by 0 bases, with 15 bases between. The CDR3 here is CASRALALSSYEQYF. The CDR3, as DNA: TGTGCCAGCAGGGCGCTAGCGTTAAGCTCCTACGAGCAGTACTTC.

Points on this clone: The sample holds other DNA sequences that translate to the same CDR3. The chain carries TRBV30 and TRBJ2-1; weak D call: TRBD1 (5 bases). CDR3 length: 12 residues. CDR1 is GTSNPN, CDR2 SVGIG, per germline (reference sequence). Trimming cost V 0 bases and J 8 bases, with 8 bases left between them. In DNA form, the CDR3 reads TGTGCCTGGAGTGTAAGGGGCGATGAGCAGTTCTTC. It translates to CAWSVRGDEQFF.

The J gene is TRBJ2-7, the V gene TRBV6-1; D remains unclear. Between the trimmed V and J ends, which lost 3 bases and 4 bases, there was a span of 19 bases. The CDR3 has 16 residues. CDR1 is MNHNS, CDR2 SASEGT, per germline. The CDR3: CASSEPRAGFGYEQYF. The CDR3 coding sequence is TGTGCCAGCAGTGAGCCTAGAGCCGGGTTTGGGTACGAGCAGTACTTC.

The chain is built from TRBV27 and TRBJ2-2; no firm D call. CDR1 and CDR2 (germline): MNHEY, SMNVEV (reference sequence). Trimming left V 6 bases short and J 3 bases short, with 14 bases between. The CDR3 sequence is 15 residues long. CDR3 region: CASRGLPGDTGELFF. CDR3 nucleotides: TGTGCCAGCAGAGGCCTGCCTGGAGACACCGGGGAGCTGTTTTTT.

The V and J genes are TRBV5-1 and TRBJ2-7; TRBD2 might be the D (5 bases). Germline lookup yields CDR1 SGHRS and CDR2 YFSETQ. The CDR3 totals 12 residues. The V end was cut by 7 bases, the J end by 3 bases, with 11 bases between. CDR3 DNA sequence: TGCGCCAGCGGAGGAGACTACTACGAGCAGTACTTC. It is translated as CASGGDYYEQYF.

The chain combines TRBV7-6 with TRBJ2-5; 10 nucleotides match TRBD2. The CDR3 spans 16 residues. Per germline, CDR1 SGHVS and CDR2 FNYEAQ. V shed 2 bases, J shed 5 bases, and the junction held 8 bases outside the gene matches. The CDR3 spells CASSLSRTSGAETQYF. The CDR3 DNA reads as TGTGCCAGCAGCTTATCTCGGACTAGCGGTGCGGAGACCCAGTACTTC.

As concerns this clone: The sample holds other DNA sequences that translate to the same CDR3. As DNA, the CDR3 is TGCAGCGTTGAAGGGGGAGGGTTTTATGGCTACACCTTC. Residues: CSVEGGGFYGYTF. The chain links TRBV29-1 to TRBJ1-2; D is unresolved. CDR1 and CDR2 from the germline V gene are SQVTM and ANQGSEA. V dropped 1 base and J dropped 5 bases, with 11 bases sitting between them. This CDR3 region has 13 residues.

The chain links TRBV10-2 to TRBJ1-5; D may be TRBD1 (5 bases). Trimming left V 2 bases short and J 2 bases short, with 13 bases between. This CDR3 has 16 residues. Germline V gene data show CDR1 as WSHSY and CDR2 as SAAADI. CDR3 loop: CASSEQDTSGNQPQHF. CDR3 nucleotides: TGCGCCAGCAGTGAGCAGGACACTTCGGGCAATCAGCCCCAGCATTTT.

Here the CDR3 reads CASSYSTSGNTEAFF. CDR3 coding DNA: TGTGCCAGCAGTTACTCGACGTCAGGGAACACTGAAGCTTTCTTT. V gene TRBV6-6 combines with J gene TRBJ1-1; D not resolved. CDR1 and CDR2 (germline): MNHNY, SVGAGI (reference sequence). The CDR3 covers 15 residues. Trimming removed 0 bases at V and 1 base at J, with 9 bases between.

This clone has a single count. Being one base from a much bigger clone, this may be a read error. CDR3 amino acids: CASSSPYEQYF. CDR3 nucleotide sequence: TGTGCCAGCAGCTCCCCCTACGAGCAGTACTTC. This sequence joins TRBV7-2 and TRBJ2-7; unclear D gene. Germline values: CDR1 SGHTA, CDR2 FQGNSA. The CDR3 has 11 amino acids. The V end lost 4 bases, the J end lost 2 bases, and 3 bases lay between the germline ends.

This chain joins TRBV27 and TRBJ1-5; TRBD1 might be the D (6 bases). The germline CDR1 and CDR2 sequences are MNHEY and SMNVEV (reference sequence). V was cut by 3 bases and J by 6 bases, with 15 bases left in between. The CDR3 consists of 15 residues. CDR3 DNA: TGTGCCAGCAGTTTGGGCGCGGGGGGCAGTCAGCCCCAGCATTTT. Translation: CASSLGAGGSQPQHF.

The chain links TRBV2 to TRBJ2-3; D is tentatively TRBD1 or TRBD2 (6 bases each). Trimming removed 7 bases at V and 0 bases at J, with 17 bases between. The germline gives CDR1 SNHLY, CDR2 FYNNEI. This CDR3 region has 16 residues. CDR3 in amino acids: CASTKNRGPSTDTQYF. CDR3 DNA: TGTGCCAGCACCAAAAATCGGGGGCCGAGCACAGATACGCAGTATTTT.

In this sample, this clone turned up once. V is TRBV5-1 and J is TRBJ2-1; 8 bases match TRBD2. Trimming removed 0 bases from V and 4 bases from J; junction bases left unmatched: 6. CDR3 length equals 16 residues. Germline CDR1 SGHRS, CDR2 YFSETQ. CDR3 DNA sequence: TGCGCCAGCAGCTTGGAGGGTAGCGGGAAATACAATGAGCAGTTCTTC. Translated, it gives CASSLEGSGKYNEQFF.